One TCR beta chain is described in this entry. Its specificity is unknown. Produced via immunoSEQ multiplex PCR; TCRdb's table is partial and in-frame only. The data contain more than 45,000 clones, about 78% of them singletons. This sample is drawn from a study of vaccination effects on CD4 cells after COVID-19. The CDR3 is 15 residues long. Germline CDR1 SGDLS, CDR2 YYNGEE. Unmatched junction bases numbered 6, after V lost 0 bases and J lost 3 bases. Subsequent to less than twelve days of culture, CD4+ T cells were isolated. Sequenced material: CD4+ T cells from PBMCs cultured without peptide, taken before COVID-19 vaccination. The TCR sequence derives from a human donor who had a prior SARS-CoV-2 infection. V usage is TRBV9 and J usage is TRBJ2-7; TRBD2 aligns across 7 bases. This chain's CDR3 is CASSVGLAVDYEQYF. The CDR3 DNA sequence: TGTGCCAGCAGCGTAGGTCTAGCGGTTGACTACGAGCAGTACTTC.